What follows is one TCR beta chain and its context. This CDR3 comprises 14 residues. Trimming shortened V by 6 bases and J by 4 bases, and 15 bases separated the two germline ends. CDR1 is SGHVS, CDR2 FQNEAQ, per germline. The sample comes from a study of T-cell memory formation after mild COVID-19. TCRdb reanalysed the 5' RACE reads using MiXCR and keeps one entry per CDR3 protein. The top ten clones hold 22% of a sample with hundreds of thousands of distinct CDR3 sequences, 8% to 10% of them seen once. The sequenced sample was PBMCs or a T cell subset sorted from them (not recorded which). The sequence was obtained from a man aged 18 to 35 who had mild COVID-19 (a few samples of this study predate the infection). Cell type and time point are not known. The chain has TRBV7-8 and TRBJ1-1; D is perhaps TRBD1 (6 bases). Written as DNA, the CDR3 is TGTGCCAGCAGATCCGACAGGACTGTCACTGAAGCTTTCTTT. Amino acid sequence: CASRSDRTVTEAFF.